This T cell receptor (beta chain) was obtained from a study of T cells in Graves' hyperthyroidism and ophthalmopathy (dated by TCRdb to the late 2010s). A note on the overall study: To identify TCR V-J signatures that set the groups apart, the researchers used a discovery cohort of 90 to 100 patients, made up of about 44 with Graves' ophthalmopathy and some 56 with stable Graves' hyperthyroidism. For training and testing, the roughly 93 patients in the discovery cohort were randomly divided in a 7:3 ratio. The paper reports TCR Vbeta CDR3 sequencing of some 140 peripheral blood samples: 43 ophthalmopathy, roughly 74 hyperthyroidism and some 17 progressor patients. Following sampling, methimazole starting at 30 mg daily was given to hyperthyroidism patients, and high-dose intravenous methylprednisolone was given to ophthalmopathy patients. The study also compared thyroid tissue and blood T-cell repertoires from 5 to 7 Graves' hyperthyroidism patients. An independent validation cohort of around 19 hyperthyroidism patients and 15 or so patients who later progressed to ophthalmopathy tested prospective prediction of ophthalmopathy.

This clonotype was seen more than once but under ten times. Its antigen target is currently unknown. No base quality information exists; no much larger clone differs at one position. V is trimmed back by 3 bases and J by 10 bases, and the junction contains 8 bases that no gene match accounts for. The germline V gene encodes CDR1 SEHNR and CDR2 FQNEAQ (reference sequence). CDR3 length: 13 amino acids, cysteine to phenylalanine. Just CDR3 DNA is preserved here, 39 bases in frame from base 1. Stable Graves' hyperthyroidism was defined as the absence of progression to ophthalmopathy over 18 months of follow-up. Hyperthyroidism patients were newly diagnosed, with disease duration under 2 months, and aged 18 to 65 years. Patients with uncontrolled infections, other autoimmune diseases, pregnancy or lactation were excluded. Diagnoses relied on clinical symptoms, serum thyroxine and TRAb, thyroid ultrasound and orbital computed tomography. Trizol reagent was used to extract total RNA, and RNA quality was then checked on an Agilent 2100 Bioanalyzer.

General study outcomes and caveats: Sample size was not statistically predetermined, and blinding of investigators to group allocation was not performed. A model built on a 13 V-J signature distinguished ophthalmopathy from stable hyperthyroidism, reaching 85% to 90% sensitivity and around 81% specificity in cross-validation and 80%/75% in testing. Most expanded thyroid clonotypes (frequency above 0.001) were also detected in blood, suggesting blood repertoires may reflect thyroid immune responses. In validation, progression to ophthalmopathy was predicted by the model with about 70% sensitivity and just over 72% specificity, a median of approximately 6.5 months before onset.

The TCR beta CDR3 regions were amplified from RNA transcripts. A first-round RT-PCR of the TCR CDR3 used the HTBI primer set with the Qiagen OneStep RT-PCR kit. The libraries were constructed in a second round of multiplex PCR and then size-selected and purified. Paired-end sequencing of the libraries was performed with 100 bp reads on an Illumina HiSeq2000. Per the original workflow: SOAPnuke was used to process the raw data, removing reads that contained adapters or uncalled bases, had a mean Phred below 15, or lacked an exact match to the constant primer or identifier. COPE v1.2.5 was used to merge the high-quality paired reads, and each unique nucleotide sequence was defined as a clonotype. Clonotypes were aligned to IMGT TRBV, TRBD and TRBJ reference segments using MiTCR v1.1. Only V-J combinations with frequency above 0.0001, covering roughly 99% of repertoires, were analysed. A TCS score was defined as the ratio between F50 (clonal expansion) and ExV (chaos), using BLOSUM62-based TCRdist between CDR3 peptides within each V-J. Welch's t-statistics and random forest reduced 450 to 600 V-J features to 10 to 15, which were used in a naive Bayes classifier (R e1071). The public reads were reanalyzed by TCRdb: fastp trimming at Q25, MiXCR alignment, in-frame beta chains only. Rows are unified per CDR3 protein, each entry keeping the most common DNA and genes. TCRdb, rather than the study authors, made the V and J calls. The sample table lists hundreds of thousands of distinct CDR3 sequences, roughly 46% of them with a count of one. Roughly 8.2% of the sample is in the top ten clones.

Material for sequencing was peripheral blood or thyroid tissue (not recorded which). The chain is assembled from TRBV7-9 and TRBJ1-1; 7 central nucleotides agree with TRBD1. The clonotype originates from a woman under 30 with Graves' hyperthyroidism. Donor details come from another sample of the same person, matched by shared clones. DNA sequence: TGTGCCAGCAGCTTCCCTCAGGGGGGGGTAGCTTTCTTT. Its amino acids are CASSFPQGGVAFF.